This TCR beta chain came from a study of cytomegalovirus exposure and HLA in healthy donors. A few counts support this clone. Some clones are missing from TCRdb's copy, which holds only in-frame ones; the method was immunoSEQ multiplex PCR. The sample lists approximately 160,000 clones; about 89% were seen once. CDR3 size: 14 residues. In germline, CDR1 is MNHEY, CDR2 SMNVEV (reference sequence). Trimming at V came to 2 bases and at J to 4 bases, leaving 1 base not matched to a gene. The V gene is TRBV27, the J gene TRBJ2-5; 10 bases map to TRBD2. The clonotype comes from a woman under 30 in good health and CMV-seropositive. Sequenced input: PBMCs. The chain's CDR3 is CASSLQREGETQYF. In DNA, the CDR3 is TGTGCCAGCAGTTTACAGCGGGAGGGAGAGACCCAGTACTTC.